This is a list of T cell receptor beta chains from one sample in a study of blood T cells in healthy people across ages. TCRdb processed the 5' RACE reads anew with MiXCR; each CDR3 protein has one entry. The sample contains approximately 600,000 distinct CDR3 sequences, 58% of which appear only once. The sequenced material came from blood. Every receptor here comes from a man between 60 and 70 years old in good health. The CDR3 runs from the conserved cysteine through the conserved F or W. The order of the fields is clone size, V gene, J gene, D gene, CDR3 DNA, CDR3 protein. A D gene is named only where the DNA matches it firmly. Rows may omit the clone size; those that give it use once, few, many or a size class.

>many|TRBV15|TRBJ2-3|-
TGTGCCACCAGCAGAGATCGGGGGCCCGCAGATACGCAGTATTTT
CATSRDRGPADTQYF
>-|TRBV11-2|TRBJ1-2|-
TGTGCCAGCGAGCAGGGCTATGGCTACACCTTC
CASEQGYGYTF
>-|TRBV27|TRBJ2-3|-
TGTGCCAGCAGTCCCACCCTCGCTAGGGCAGATACGCAGTATTTT
CASSPTLARADTQYF
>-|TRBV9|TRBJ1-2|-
TGTGCCAGCAGCGTAGTAGCCTTCCCAGAGGGCTACACCTTC
CASSVVAFPEGYTF
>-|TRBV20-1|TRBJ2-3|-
TGCAGTGCTAGCCTACCGGGAGAGGCGAATACGCAGTATTTT
CSASLPGEANTQYF
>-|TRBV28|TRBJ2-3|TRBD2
TGTGCCAGCAAGGGCGGGGGTGGAGATACGCAGTATTTT
CASKGGGGDTQYF
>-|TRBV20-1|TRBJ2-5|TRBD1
TGCAGTGCTAGAGATGGGACAGGGGAAGTCCAGTACTTC
CSARDGTGEVQYF
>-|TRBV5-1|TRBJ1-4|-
TGCGCCAGCAGCTTGGGCGGGGGATCTAATGAAAAACTGTTTTTT
CASSLGGGSNEKLFF
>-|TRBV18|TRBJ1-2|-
TGTGCCAGCTCACCATCCGGGCTAACGGGGGATGGCTACACCTTC
CASSPSGLTGDGYTF
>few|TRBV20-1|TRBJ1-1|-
TGCAGTGCTAGGGAGGGGGGCCCCAACACTGAAGCTTTCTTT
CSAREGGPNTEAFF
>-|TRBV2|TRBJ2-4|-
TGTGCCAGCAGTGATCGGGTTGAAGAGCAGTACTTC
CASSDRVEEQYF
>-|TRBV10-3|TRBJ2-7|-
TGTGCCATCAGTGAGGCTGACAGCAACTACGAGCAGTACTTC
CAISEADSNYEQYF
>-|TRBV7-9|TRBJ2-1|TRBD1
TGTGCCAGCAGCTCCCGGGACAGGCTCTACAATGAGCAGTTCTTC
CASSSRDRLYNEQFF
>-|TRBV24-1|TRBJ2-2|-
TGTGCCACCAGTGATAGGGTCACCGGGGAGCTGTTTTTT
CATSDRVTGELFF
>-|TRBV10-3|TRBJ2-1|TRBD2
TGTGCCATCAGTGTGGCAGCGGGGGGCCTGAGCTCCTACAATGAGCAGTTCTTC
CAISVAAGGLSSYNEQFF
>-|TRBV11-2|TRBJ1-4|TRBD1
TGTGCCAGCAGCGTAACAGGGGGAGTTGCAACTAACGAAAAACTGTTTTTT
CASSVTGGVATNEKLFF
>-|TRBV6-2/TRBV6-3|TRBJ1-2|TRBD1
TGTGCCAGCAGCGACCCGGGACAGGGATCCGGCTACACCTTC
CASSDPGQGSGYTF
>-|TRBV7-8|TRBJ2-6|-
TGTGCCAGCAGCTTATGGGCGCTCTCTGGGGCCAACGTCCTGACTTTC
CASSLWALSGANVLTF
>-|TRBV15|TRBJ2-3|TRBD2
TGTGCCACCAGCAGTTCTAGCGGGGGAGGCACAGATACGCAGTATTTT
CATSSSSGGGTDTQYF
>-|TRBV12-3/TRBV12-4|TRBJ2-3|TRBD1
TGTGCCAGCAGTCGAACGACAGGGGGTACCGCAGATACGCAGTATTTT
CASSRTTGGTADTQYF
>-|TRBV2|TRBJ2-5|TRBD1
TGTGCCAGCAGTGAAAGCAGGGGGATACAAGAGACCCAGTACTTC
CASSESRGIQETQYF
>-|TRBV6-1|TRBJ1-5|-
TGTGCCAGCGACCCCCCACTGGGGAATCAGCCCCAGCATTTT
CASDPPLGNQPQHF
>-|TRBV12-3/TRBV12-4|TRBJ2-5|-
TGTGCCAGCAGTTTGATGCAAGAGACCCAGTACTTC
CASSLMQETQYF
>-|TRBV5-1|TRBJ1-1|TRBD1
TGCGCCAGCACGACAGGGCTGGGAACTGAAGCTTTCTTT
CASTTGLGTEAFF
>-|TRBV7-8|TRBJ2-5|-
TGTGCCAGCAGCTTATCACGCAGCCAAGAGACCCAGTACTTC
CASSLSRSQETQYF
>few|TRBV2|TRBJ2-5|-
TGTGCCAGCCTCAAGGCGGGTCAAGAGACCCAGTACTTC
CASLKAGQETQYF
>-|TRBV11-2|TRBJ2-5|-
TGTGCCAGCAGCTTAGTCGGGGGGCGCCAAGAGACCCAGTACTTC
CASSLVGGRQETQYF
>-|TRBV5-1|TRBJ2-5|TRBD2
TGCGCCAGCAGCTTTGGGACTAGCCCCCGGGAGACCCAGTACTTC
CASSFGTSPRETQYF
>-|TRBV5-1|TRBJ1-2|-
TGCGCCAGCAGGGCCCGCTCCGGGCGGACACAAATCGGAAATGGCTACACCTTC
CASRARSGRTQIGNGYTF
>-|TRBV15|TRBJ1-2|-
TGTGCCACCAGCAGTTCAGGAACCTATGGCTACACCTTC
CATSSSGTYGYTF
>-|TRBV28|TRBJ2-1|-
TGTGCCAGCAGTTCCTCCCATGGGGCTCTCAATGAGCAGTTCTTC
CASSSSHGALNEQFF
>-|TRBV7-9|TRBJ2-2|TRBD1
TGTGCCAGCAGCAACCCGGACAGGGTTGGGGTCGGGGAGCTGTTTTTT
CASSNPDRVGVGELFF
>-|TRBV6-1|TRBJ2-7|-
TGTGCCAGCAGTGAAGCGCACGGGACCGAGCAGTACTTC
CASSEAHGTEQYF
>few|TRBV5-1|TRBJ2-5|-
TGCGCCAGCAGCTTGGCTGTGGTGCCCCAAGAGACCCAGTACTTC
CASSLAVVPQETQYF
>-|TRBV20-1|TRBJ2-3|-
TGCAGTGCTAGTGACGTATTTTCTAGCACAGATACGCAGTATTTT
CSASDVFSSTDTQYF
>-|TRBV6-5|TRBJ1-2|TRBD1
TGTGCCAGCAGTTACTCGATCGCAGGGGGAAGGGGCTACACCTTC
CASSYSIAGGRGYTF
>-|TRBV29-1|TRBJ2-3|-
TGCAGCGTTGAAGATGAGCTCTGGGCGGATACGCAGTATTTT
CSVEDELWADTQYF
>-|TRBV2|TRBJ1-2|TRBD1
TGTGCCAGCAGTGTCAGGGGGCAGAGTGGCTACACCTTC
CASSVRGQSGYTF
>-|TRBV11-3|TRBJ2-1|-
TGTGCCAGCAGCCCGACGGGACGAGGGGAGCAGTTCTTC
CASSPTGRGEQFF
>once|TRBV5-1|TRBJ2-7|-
TGCGCCAGCAGCACAGGACAGTTGGCCTACGAGCAGTACTTC
CASSTGQLAYEQYF
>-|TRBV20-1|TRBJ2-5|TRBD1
TGCAGTGCTAGAGGCCGGGACAGAGAATTAGAGACCCAGTACTTC
CSARGRDRELETQYF
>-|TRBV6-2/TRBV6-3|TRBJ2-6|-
TGTGCCAGCAGCCCCCACAGAACTGGGGCCAACGTCCTGACTTTC
CASSPHRTGANVLTF
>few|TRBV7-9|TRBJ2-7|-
TGTGCCAGCAGCTTAGCGGGGCTATCCTACGAGCAGTACTTC
CASSLAGLSYEQYF
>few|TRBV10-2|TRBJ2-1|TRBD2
TGCGCCAGCAGTGAGCCTCGGGGTAGCGGGGGGGCTAATGAGCAGTTCTTC
CASSEPRGSGGANEQFF
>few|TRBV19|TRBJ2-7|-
TGTGCCAGTATGGCGGGGAAAGCCCCCTACGAGCAGTACTTC
CASMAGKAPYEQYF
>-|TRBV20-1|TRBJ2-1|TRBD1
TGCAGTGCTGGGGGACAGGTCAACAATGAGCAGTTCTTC
CSAGGQVNNEQFF
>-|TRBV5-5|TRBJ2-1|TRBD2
TGTGCCAGCAGCTTGTACGGGGGGACGATAGGGAATGAGCAGTTCTTC
CASSLYGGTIGNEQFF